This TCR beta chain was captured by sequencing in a study of blood T cell repertoires in COVID-19. Study context: Material from acute and convalescent COVID-19 was sourced from the United States, Italy and Spain. PBMCs, B-cell-depleted T cells, or T cells were the source of the cDNA or gDNA that made up the material.

Participant age was about 18 to 95 years, and participants resided in about 25 US areas. Profiled with immunoSEQ multiplex PCR; TCRdb holds only in-frame clones, not every one. The sample holds 200,000 to 300,000 clones, around nine tenths seen once. Germline V gene lookup returns CDR1 SQVTM and CDR2 ANQGSEA. The CDR3 totals 16 residues. Trimming at V came to 6 bases and at J to 4 bases, leaving 16 bases not matched to a gene. The clonotype comes from a young woman with acute COVID-19. The sample comprised PBMCs or T cells enriched from blood (not recorded which). The chain couples TRBV29-1 to TRBJ1-2; 8 bases fit TRBD1. The CDR3 sequence is CSVDNGVGQAGYGYTF. The DNA of the CDR3 is TGCAGCGTGGACAATGGCGTGGGACAGGCAGGCTATGGCTACACCTTC.